This T cell receptor (beta chain) was documented in a study of low-dose radiotherapy and immunotherapy resistance in tumors. As for the study in general: The authors gave intravenous cyclophosphamide 200 mg/m2 every two weeks, one day before radiation and immunotherapy.

Both TCRalpha and TCRbeta chains were reverse transcribed with V-gene-specific primers. The TCRs were subjected to amplification over approximately 20 PCR cycles employing a constant-region primer in conjunction with a V-primer adapter. TCRdb independently ran MiXCR on the reads; one entry per CDR3 protein. Of approximately 100,000 distinct CDR3 sequences in the sample, around 20% were seen once. J lost 6 bases, V lost 5 bases, and 20 bases had no gene match. This CDR3 comprises 18 residues. Germline loops: CDR1 SGHVS, CDR2 FQNEAQ. In its sample, this clonotype was seen many times. Time point meaning: after trial treatment. Treatment specified: LDRT plus nivolumab, ipilimumab, low-dose cyclophosphamide and aspirin (RACIN trial). The donors' regimen was nivolumab, ipilimumab, aspirin, low-dose cyclophosphamide and low-dose radiotherapy. Eligible patients bore advanced solid tumors devoid of tumor-infiltrating lymphocytes.

The origin of this receptor is a male donor with prostate cancer. The genes are TRBV7-8 and TRBJ2-7, with 9 bases lining up with TRBD1. This specimen consisted of PBMCs, obtained after low-dose radiotherapy plus immunotherapy. This CDR3 is CASSRSSGTGLTGREQYF. The CDR3 DNA reads TGTGCCAGCAGCCGGAGTTCCGGGACAGGGTTGACTGGGCGCGAGCAGTACTTC.